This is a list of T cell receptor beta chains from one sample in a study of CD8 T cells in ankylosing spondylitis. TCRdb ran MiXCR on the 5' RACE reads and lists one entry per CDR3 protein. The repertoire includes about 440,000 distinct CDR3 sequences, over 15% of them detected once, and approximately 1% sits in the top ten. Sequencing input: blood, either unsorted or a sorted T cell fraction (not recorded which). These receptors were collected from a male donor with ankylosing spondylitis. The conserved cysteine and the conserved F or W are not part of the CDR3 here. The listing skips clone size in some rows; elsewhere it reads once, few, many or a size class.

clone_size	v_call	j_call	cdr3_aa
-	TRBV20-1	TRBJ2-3	SASLVPSQY
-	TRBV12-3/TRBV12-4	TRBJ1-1	ASSLGLGQNTEAF
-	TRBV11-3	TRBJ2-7	ASSSGVNRAGYEQY
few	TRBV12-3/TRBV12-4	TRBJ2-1	ASSLSGVFHNEQF
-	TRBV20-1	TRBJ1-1	SARIGGTGGDTEAF
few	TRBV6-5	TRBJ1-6	ASSYSPDSYNSPLH
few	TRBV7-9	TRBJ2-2	ASSPPGTGGEELF
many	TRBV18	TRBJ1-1	ASSRQGMNTEAF
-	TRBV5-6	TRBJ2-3	ASSLGIAGSTDTQY
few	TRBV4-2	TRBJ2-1	ASSPGTSGGVSYNEQF
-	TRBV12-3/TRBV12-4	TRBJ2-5	ASSLALGAGTQY
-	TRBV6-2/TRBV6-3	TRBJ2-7	ASSYPVALEQY
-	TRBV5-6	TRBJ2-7	ASSLSPGQGSYEQY
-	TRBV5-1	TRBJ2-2	ASSEMWGELF
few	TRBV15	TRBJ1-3	ATSRDPNSGNTIY
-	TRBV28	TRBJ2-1	ASSVSGREQF
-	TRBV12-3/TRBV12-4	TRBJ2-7	ASSLAQTGMSYEQY
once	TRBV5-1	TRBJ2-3	ASSRTGAATDTQY
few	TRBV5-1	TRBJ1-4	ASSSGRGNEKLF
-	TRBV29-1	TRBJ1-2	SVGPLGEYINYGYT
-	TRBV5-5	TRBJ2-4	ASSLVGTDNIQY
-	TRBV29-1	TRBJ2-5	SARQTETQY
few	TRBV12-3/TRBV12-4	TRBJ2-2	ASSLRSVLSGELF
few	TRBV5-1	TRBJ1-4	ASSLVGANEKLF
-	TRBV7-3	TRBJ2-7	ASSLSPGWSYEQY
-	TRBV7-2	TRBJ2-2	ASIILSGTSVTGELF
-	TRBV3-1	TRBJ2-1	ASSTRLAGNSYNEQF
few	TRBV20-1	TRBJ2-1	SAREGADRETEQF
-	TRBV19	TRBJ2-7	ASSTQTGSHEQY
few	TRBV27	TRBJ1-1	ASSFRSAGGSVATEAF
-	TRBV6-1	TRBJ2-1	ASAPSAGSVRWGNEQF
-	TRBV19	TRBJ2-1	ASSIVRTSGRQGPEQF
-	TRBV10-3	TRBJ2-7	AISRDRGLYEQY
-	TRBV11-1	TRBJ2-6	ASSLARGASGANVLT
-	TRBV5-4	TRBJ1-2	ASSLRVNYGYT
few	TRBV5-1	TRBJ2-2	ATLALTTGELF
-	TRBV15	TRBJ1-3	ATSRGDSTANTIY
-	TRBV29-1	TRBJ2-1	SVGQDRGNEQF
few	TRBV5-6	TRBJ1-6	ASSFFQANNSPLH
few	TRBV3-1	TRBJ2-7	ASSPNRGVRDEQY
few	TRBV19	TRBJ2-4	ASSIARQGSAKNIQY
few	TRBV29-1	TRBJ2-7	SVELDSSYEQY
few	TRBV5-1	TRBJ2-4	ASSLGGLDDIQY
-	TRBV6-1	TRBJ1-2	ASGRAGGDYGYT
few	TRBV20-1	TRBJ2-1	SAQGLAGPEQF